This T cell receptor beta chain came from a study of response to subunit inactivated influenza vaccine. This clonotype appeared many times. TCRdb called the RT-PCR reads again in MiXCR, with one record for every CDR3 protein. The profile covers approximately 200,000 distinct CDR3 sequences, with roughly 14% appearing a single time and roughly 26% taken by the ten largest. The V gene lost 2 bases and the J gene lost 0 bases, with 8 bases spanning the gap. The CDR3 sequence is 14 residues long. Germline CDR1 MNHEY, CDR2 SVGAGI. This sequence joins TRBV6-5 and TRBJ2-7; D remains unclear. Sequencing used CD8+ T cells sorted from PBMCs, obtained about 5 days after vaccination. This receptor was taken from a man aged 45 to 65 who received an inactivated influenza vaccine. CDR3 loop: CASSYDDASYEQYF. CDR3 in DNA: TGTGCCAGCAGTTACGATGACGCCTCCTACGAGCAGTACTTC.